This T cell receptor beta chain was captured in a study of blood T cell repertoires in COVID-19. Study-level background: Sources were T cells, B-cell-depleted T cells, or PBMCs; the material itself was cDNA or gDNA.

Clones were sequenced by immunoSEQ multiplex PCR, and TCRdb holds only the in-frame ones, with some missing. Among roughly 250,000 clones, more than 70% were seen once, and the ten largest hold around 1.3%. The germline V gene has CDR1 MNHEY and CDR2 SMNVEV (reference sequence). The CDR3 covers 15 residues. V lost 2 bases and J lost 0, with 8 bases in between. The chain recombines TRBV27 with TRBJ1-5; the D is unclear. The sample consisted of PBMCs or T cells enriched from blood (not recorded which). The receptor comes from a woman aged 40 to 50 with acute COVID-19. This CDR3 is CASSLHYNSNQPQHF. The CDR3 DNA sequence: TGTGCCAGCAGTTTACACTACAATAGCAATCAGCCCCAGCATTTT.